This T cell receptor beta chain derives from a study of response to subunit inactivated influenza vaccine. Study-wide findings and caveats: Authors suggested each seasonal flu vaccination may recruit only limited numbers of new T cells.

Per germline, CDR1 MNHNS and CDR2 SASEGT. This CDR3 is 17 amino acids long. V lost 6 bases, J lost 2 bases, and 6 bases stayed unmatched. TCRdb re-called the RT-PCR reads through MiXCR, storing one row per CDR3 protein. The sample lists 600,000 to 850,000 distinct CDR3 sequences, around 15% occurring once. Notes on this clonotype: Its target is unknown.

The receptor was isolated from a man aged 45 to 65 who received an inactivated influenza vaccine. The sample consisted of PBMCs from blood, taken less than 15 days before vaccination. V gene TRBV6-1 combines with J gene TRBJ2-6; 11 bases line up with TRBD1. The CDR3 protein is CASRVGQGAAGANVLTF. CDR3 sequence (DNA): TGTGCCAGCAGGGTAGGACAGGGGGCTGCTGGGGCCAACGTCCTGACTTTC.